This T cell receptor (beta chain) was identified in a study of T cells after yellow fever vaccination. Study-level results: FACS-sorted repertoires might harbor abundant contaminating clonotypes from the bulk population. A small proportion of clonotypes was detected in both the CD4 and CD8 compartments. Boosting was followed by the reappearance of most primary-vaccination clones (approximately 97% CD4, about 88% CD8).

V was trimmed by 6 bases and J by 1 base, leaving 18 bases between them. Germline lookup yields CDR1 ENHRY and CDR2 SYGVKD. This CDR3 is 16 amino acids long. TCR cDNA, made by 5'RACE template switching, carried an added universal primer site and UMIs. MiXCR was run by TCRdb on the 5' RACE reads, yielding one entry per CDR3 protein. The sample has more than 200,000 distinct CDR3 sequences; about 3.7% are singletons. As regards this clonotype: Its antigen is not identified.

Source: PBMCs, taken 15 days after the yellow fever booster vaccination. The V gene is TRBV10-3, the J gene TRBJ2-5, with a weak D call TRBD2 (6 bases). This TCR was sampled from a man aged 18 to 30 who received the YFV17D yellow fever vaccine. DNA for the CDR3: TGTGCCATCAGCGGGTACCCGGGGGATCTCCAAGAGACCCAGTACTTC. It yields the protein CAISGYPGDLQETQYF.